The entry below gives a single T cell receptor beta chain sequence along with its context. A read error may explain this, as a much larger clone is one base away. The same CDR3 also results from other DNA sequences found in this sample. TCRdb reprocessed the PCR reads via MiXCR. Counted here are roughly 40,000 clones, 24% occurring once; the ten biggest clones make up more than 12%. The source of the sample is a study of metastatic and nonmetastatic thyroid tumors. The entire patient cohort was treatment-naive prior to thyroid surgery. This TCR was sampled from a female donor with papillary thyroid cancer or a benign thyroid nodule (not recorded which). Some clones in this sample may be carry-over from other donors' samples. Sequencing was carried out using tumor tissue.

The CDR3 DNA is TGTGCCAGCAGTTTAAATAAGAGTGGTGAGCTGTTTTTT. Its translation is CASSLNKSGELFF. The rearrangement links TRBV27 to TRBJ2-2; D ambiguous. Trimming left V 2 bases short and J 11 bases short, with 12 bases between. CDR3 length: 13 amino acids. The germline CDR1 and CDR2 sequences are MNHEY and SMNVEV (reference sequence).